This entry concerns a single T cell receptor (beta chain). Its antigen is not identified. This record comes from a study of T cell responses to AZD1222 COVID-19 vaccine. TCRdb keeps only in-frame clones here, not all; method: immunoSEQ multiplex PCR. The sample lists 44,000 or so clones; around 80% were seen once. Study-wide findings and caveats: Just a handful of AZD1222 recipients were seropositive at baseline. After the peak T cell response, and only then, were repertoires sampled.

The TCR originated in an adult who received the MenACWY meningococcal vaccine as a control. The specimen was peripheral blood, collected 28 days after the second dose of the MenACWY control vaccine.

CDR3 DNA sequence: TGTGCCAGCAGCTTAGATAGTAGTACCACTGAAGCTTTCTTT. Its translation is CASSLDSSTTEAFF. The V call is TRBV7-9, the J call TRBJ1-1; D not resolved. This CDR3 comprises 14 residues. Trimming stripped 1 base from V and 4 bases from J, with 10 bases between. CDR1 and CDR2 (germline): SEHNR, FQNEAQ (reference sequence).